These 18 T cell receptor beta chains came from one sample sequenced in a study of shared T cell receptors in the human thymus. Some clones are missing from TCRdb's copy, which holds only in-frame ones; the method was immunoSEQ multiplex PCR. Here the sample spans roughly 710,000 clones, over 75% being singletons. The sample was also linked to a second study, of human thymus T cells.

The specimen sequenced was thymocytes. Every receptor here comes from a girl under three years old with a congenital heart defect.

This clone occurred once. CDR3 sequence: CASSNGQGEEKLFF. In DNA, the CDR3 is TGTGCCAGTAGTAACGGACAGGGTGAGGAAAAACTGTTTTTT. This chain links TRBV19 with TRBJ1-4; 8 nucleotides align to TRBD1. Germline V gives CDR1 LNHDA, CDR2 SQIVND (reference sequence). J gave up 8 bases and V 4 bases, and 6 bases lay outside the gene matches. The CDR3 totals 14 residues.

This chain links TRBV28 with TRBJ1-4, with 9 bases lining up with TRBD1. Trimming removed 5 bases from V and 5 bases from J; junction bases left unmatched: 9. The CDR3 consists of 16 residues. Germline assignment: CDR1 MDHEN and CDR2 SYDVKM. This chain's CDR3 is CASSDPQGARNEKLFF. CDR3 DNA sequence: TGTGCCAGCAGTGATCCACAGGGGGCCAGGAATGAAAAACTGTTTTTT.

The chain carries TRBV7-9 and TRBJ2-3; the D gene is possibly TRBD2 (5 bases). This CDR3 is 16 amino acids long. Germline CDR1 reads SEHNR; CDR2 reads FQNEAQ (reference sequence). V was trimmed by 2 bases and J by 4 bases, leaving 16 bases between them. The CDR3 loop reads CASSLSGLSNSDTQYF. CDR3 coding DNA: TGTGCCAGCAGCTTATCCGGACTGAGTAACTCAGATACGCAGTATTTT.

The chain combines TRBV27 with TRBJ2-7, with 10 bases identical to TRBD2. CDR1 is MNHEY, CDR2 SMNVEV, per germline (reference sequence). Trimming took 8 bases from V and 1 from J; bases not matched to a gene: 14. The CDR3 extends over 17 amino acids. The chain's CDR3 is CASRKRDSGGQSYEQYF. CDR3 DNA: TGTGCCAGCCGTAAGAGGGATAGCGGGGGGCAATCCTACGAGCAGTACTTC.

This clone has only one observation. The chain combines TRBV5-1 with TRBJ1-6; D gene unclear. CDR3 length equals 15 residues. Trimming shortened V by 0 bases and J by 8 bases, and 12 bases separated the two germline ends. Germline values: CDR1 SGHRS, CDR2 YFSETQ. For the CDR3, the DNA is TGCGCCAGCAGCTTGGTCCAGCCCGGGGATTCACCCCTCCACTTT. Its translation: CASSLVQPGDSPLHF.

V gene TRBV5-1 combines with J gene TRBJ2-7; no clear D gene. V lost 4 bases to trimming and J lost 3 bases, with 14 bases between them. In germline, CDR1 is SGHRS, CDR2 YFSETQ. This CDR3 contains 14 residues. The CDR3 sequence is CASSPRSKLYEQYF. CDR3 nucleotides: TGCGCCAGCAGCCCCCGTAGCAAACTCTACGAGCAGTACTTC.

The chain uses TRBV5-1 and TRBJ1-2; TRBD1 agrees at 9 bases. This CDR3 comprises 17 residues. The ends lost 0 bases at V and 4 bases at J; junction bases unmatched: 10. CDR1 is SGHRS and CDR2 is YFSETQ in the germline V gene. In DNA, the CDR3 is TGCGCCAGCAGCTTGGAACGGGACAGGGCCAGCCTCTATGGCTACACCTTC. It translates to CASSLERDRASLYGYTF.

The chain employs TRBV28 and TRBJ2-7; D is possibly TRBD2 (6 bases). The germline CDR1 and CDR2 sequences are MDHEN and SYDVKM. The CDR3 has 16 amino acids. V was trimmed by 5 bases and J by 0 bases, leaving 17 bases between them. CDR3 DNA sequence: TGTGCCAGCAGTCCGAGGGGACTGGCGAGCTCCTACGAGCAGTACTTC. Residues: CASSPRGLASSYEQYF.

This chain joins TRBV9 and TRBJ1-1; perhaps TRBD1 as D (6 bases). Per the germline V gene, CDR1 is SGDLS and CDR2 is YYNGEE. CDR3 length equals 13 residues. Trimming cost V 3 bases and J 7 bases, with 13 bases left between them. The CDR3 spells CASSADGGGEAFF. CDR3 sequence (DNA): TGTGCCAGCAGCGCAGATGGGGGCGGTGAAGCTTTCTTT.

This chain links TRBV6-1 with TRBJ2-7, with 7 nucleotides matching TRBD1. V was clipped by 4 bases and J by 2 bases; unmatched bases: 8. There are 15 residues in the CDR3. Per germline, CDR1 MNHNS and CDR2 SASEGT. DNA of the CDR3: TGTGCCAGCAGTGGACGACAGGGCATGACCTACGAGCAGTACTTC. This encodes CASSGRQGMTYEQYF.

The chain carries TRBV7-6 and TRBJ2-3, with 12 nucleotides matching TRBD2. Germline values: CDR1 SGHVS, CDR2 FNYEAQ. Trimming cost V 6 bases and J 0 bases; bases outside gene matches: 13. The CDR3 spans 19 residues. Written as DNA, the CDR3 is TGTGCCAGCAGTAACCGAAGGCTAGCGGGGGGGCGCAGCACAGATACGCAGTATTTT. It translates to CASSNRRLAGGRSTDTQYF.

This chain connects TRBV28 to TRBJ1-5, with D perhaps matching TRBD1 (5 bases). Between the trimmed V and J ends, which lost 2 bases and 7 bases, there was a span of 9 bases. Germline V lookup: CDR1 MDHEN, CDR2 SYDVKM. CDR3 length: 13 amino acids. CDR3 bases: TGTGCCAGCAGTTTAGGGGGGTTGCAGCCCCAGCATTTT. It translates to CASSLGGLQPQHF.

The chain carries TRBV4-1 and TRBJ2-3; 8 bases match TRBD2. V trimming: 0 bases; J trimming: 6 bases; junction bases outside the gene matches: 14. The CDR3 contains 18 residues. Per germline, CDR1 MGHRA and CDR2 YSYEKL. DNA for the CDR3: TGCGCCAGCAGCCAAGAACGGGGCGAGCGGGGGCTCCTGGATACGCAGTATTTT. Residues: CASSQERGERGLLDTQYF.

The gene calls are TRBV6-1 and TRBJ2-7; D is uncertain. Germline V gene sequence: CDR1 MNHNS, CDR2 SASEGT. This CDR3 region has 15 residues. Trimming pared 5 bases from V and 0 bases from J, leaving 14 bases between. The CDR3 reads CASSKIESSSYEQYF. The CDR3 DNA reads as TGTGCCAGCAGTAAAATAGAAAGTAGCTCCTACGAGCAGTACTTC.

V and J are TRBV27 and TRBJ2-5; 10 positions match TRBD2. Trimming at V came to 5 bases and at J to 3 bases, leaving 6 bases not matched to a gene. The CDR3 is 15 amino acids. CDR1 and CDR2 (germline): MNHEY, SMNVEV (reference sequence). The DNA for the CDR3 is TGTGCCAGCAGTAAAGTCCTAGCGGGGGAAGAGACCCAGTACTTC. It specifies CASSKVLAGEETQYF.

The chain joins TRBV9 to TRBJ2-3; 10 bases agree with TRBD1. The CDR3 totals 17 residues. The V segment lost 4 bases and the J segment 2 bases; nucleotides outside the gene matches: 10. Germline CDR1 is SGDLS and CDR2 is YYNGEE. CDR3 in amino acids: CASSPGQGVLNTDTQYF. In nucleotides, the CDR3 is TGTGCCAGCAGCCCCGGACAGGGGGTCCTTAACACAGATACGCAGTATTTT.

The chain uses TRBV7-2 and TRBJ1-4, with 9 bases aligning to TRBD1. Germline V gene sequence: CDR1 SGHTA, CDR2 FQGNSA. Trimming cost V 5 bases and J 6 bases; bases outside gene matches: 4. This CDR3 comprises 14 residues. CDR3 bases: TGTGCCAGCAGCCCAAGGACAGGGGATGAAAAACTGTTTTTT. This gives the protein CASSPRTGDEKLFF.

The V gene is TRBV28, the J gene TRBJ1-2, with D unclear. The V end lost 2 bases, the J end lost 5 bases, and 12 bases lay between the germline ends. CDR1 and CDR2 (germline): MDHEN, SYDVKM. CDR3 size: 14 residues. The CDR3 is CASSLRTDEYGYTF. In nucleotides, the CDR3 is TGTGCCAGCAGTTTAAGAACAGACGAGTATGGCTACACCTTC.